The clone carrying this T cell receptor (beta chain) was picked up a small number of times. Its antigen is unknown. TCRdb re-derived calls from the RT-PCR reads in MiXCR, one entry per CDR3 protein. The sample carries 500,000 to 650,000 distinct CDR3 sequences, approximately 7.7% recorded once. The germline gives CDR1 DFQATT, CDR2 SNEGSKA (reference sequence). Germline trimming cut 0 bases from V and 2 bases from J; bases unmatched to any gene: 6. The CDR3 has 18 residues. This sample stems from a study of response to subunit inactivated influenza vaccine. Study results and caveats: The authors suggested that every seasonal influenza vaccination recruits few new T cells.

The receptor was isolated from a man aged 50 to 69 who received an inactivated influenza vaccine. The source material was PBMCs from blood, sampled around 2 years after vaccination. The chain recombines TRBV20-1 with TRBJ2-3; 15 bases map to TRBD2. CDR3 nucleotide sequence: TGCAGTGCTAGAGACGGCGGGACTAGCGGGAGGAACACAGATACGCAGTATTTT. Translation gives CSARDGGTSGRNTDTQYF.